The 30 T cell receptor beta chains reported below all come from one sample, sequenced in a study of blood T cell repertoires in COVID-19. Method: immunoSEQ multiplex PCR; TCRdb's copy keeps in-frame clones and lacks some. The table records roughly 300,000 clones, over 70% of them present only once. Sequencing used peripheral blood. The source is a woman aged 35 to 49 who had recovered from COVID-19.

The rearrangement uses TRBV7-2 and TRBJ1-5; 8 nucleotides line up with TRBD1. The germline gives CDR1 SGHTA, CDR2 FQGNSA. The V gene end was trimmed by 5 bases and the J gene end by 5 bases; junction bases not matched to a gene: 5. The CDR3 extends over 14 amino acids. The CDR3 sequence: CASSTGQAYQPQHF. In DNA form, the CDR3 reads TGTGCCAGCAGCACGGGACAGGCATATCAGCCCCAGCATTTT. Filled out from reference TRBV7-2 and TRBJ1-5, the complete variable domain reads GAGVSQSPSNKVTEKGKDVELRCDPISGHTALYWYRQSLGQGLEFLIYFQGNSAPDKSGLPSDRFSAERTGGSVSTLTIQRTQQEDSAVYLCASSTGQAYQPQHFGDGTRLSIL.

The chain is built from TRBV10-3 and TRBJ1-1; 8 bases are a match to TRBD1. The CDR3 contains 13 residues. The germline V gene has CDR1 ENHRY and CDR2 SYGVKD. The V gene end was trimmed by 5 bases and the J gene end by 4 bases; junction bases not matched to a gene: 3. As DNA, the CDR3 is TGTGCCATCAGTAGAACAGGGGGCACTGAAGCTTTCTTT. Protein sequence: CAISRTGGTEAFF.

The chain uses TRBV6-5 and TRBJ2-7, with D maybe TRBD2 (6 bases). This CDR3 has 13 amino acids. The V gene lost 6 bases and the J gene lost 2 bases, with 11 bases spanning the gap. Germline assignment: CDR1 MNHEY and CDR2 SVGAGI. In DNA, the CDR3 is TGTGCCAGCAGGGACTACACCCCCTACGAGCAGTACTTC. Translated, it gives CASRDYTPYEQYF.

This clone was detected only a few times. The chain's CDR3 is CASSQRGPDTEAFF. CDR3 coding DNA: TGTGCCAGCTCACAAAGGGGGCCTGACACTGAAGCTTTCTTT. This chain joins TRBV18 and TRBJ1-1, with 7 nucleotides matching TRBD1. Trimming took 4 bases from V and 3 from J; bases not matched to a gene: 5. CDR1 and CDR2 from the germline V gene are KGHSH and LQKENI. The CDR3 extends over 14 amino acids.

The chain links TRBV5-1 to TRBJ2-3, with 12 bases aligning to TRBD2. The CDR3 is 16 amino acids. V lost 0 bases to trimming and J lost 6 bases; unmatched junction nucleotides: 5. Germline loops: CDR1 SGHRS, CDR2 YFSETQ. In nucleotides, the CDR3 is TGCGCCAGCAGCTTGGGACTAGCGGGGGCGTACGATACGCAGTATTTT. Its protein is CASSLGLAGAYDTQYF.

The J gene is TRBJ2-7, the V gene TRBV3-1 (or the pseudogene TRBV3-2); a possible D gene is TRBD1 (6 bases). Germline CDR1 is LGHDT and CDR2 is YNNKEL (reference sequence). V shed 1 base and J shed 3 bases, with 10 bases lying between them. The CDR3 totals 14 residues. This chain's CDR3 is CASSQVWGLYEQYF. CDR3 DNA sequence: TGTGCCAGCAGCCAAGTGTGGGGGCTCTACGAGCAGTACTTC.

The chain recombines TRBV6-4 with TRBJ1-2; D might be TRBD1 (5 bases). The V gene lost 11 bases and the J gene lost 3 bases, with 19 bases spanning the gap. Germline V CDR1 and CDR2: MRHNA, SNTAGT. CDR3 length: 14 residues. The CDR3 loop is CAGSGAPRDYGYTF. CDR3 nucleotide sequence: TGTGCCGGGAGCGGGGCACCCAGGGACTATGGCTACACCTTC.

This sequence joins TRBV7-9 and TRBJ1-4, with D possibly TRBD1 on 5 matching bases. Trimming left V 3 bases short and J 2 bases short, with 7 bases between. Germline V CDR1 and CDR2: SEHNR, FQNEAQ (reference sequence). This CDR3 is built from 14 residues. The CDR3, as DNA: TGTGCCAGCAGCTTTAGGGGTACTAATGAAAAACTGTTTTTT. Translating it yields CASSFRGTNEKLFF.

The chain has TRBV2 and TRBJ1-1; D ambiguous. In germline, CDR1 is SNHLY, CDR2 FYNNEI. The CDR3 length is 11 residues. The ends were cut back, 7 bases at V and 2 bases at J, with 5 bases in the middle. This chain's CDR3 is CASKQNTEAFF. The CDR3 bases are TGTGCCAGCAAACAAAACACTGAAGCTTTCTTT.

The chain recombines TRBV10-1 with TRBJ2-5, with TRBD2 matching over 9 bases. The CDR3 has 16 residues. The J segment lost 4 bases and the V segment lost 3 bases, leaving 9 bases of the junction unmatched. CDR1 is WNHNN and CDR2 is SYGVQD in the germline V gene (reference sequence). CDR3 nucleotides: TGCGCCAGCAGTGAAGGTAGCGGGGGCCCTAGAGAGACCCAGTACTTC. Its translation: CASSEGSGGPRETQYF.

The chain couples TRBV5-4 to TRBJ2-1; 13 bases match TRBD2. This CDR3 region has 15 residues. The V segment lost 4 bases and the J segment 9 bases; nucleotides outside the gene matches: 7. Germline-derived CDR1 and CDR2 are SGHNT and YYREEE (reference sequence). The CDR3 reads CASSPGTSGAGEQFF. Written as DNA, the CDR3 is TGTGCCAGCAGCCCCGGGACTAGCGGGGCGGGTGAGCAGTTCTTC.

The chain employs TRBV7-9 and TRBJ2-3; D might be TRBD2 (7 bases). CDR1 SEHNR and CDR2 FQNEAQ come from the germline V gene (reference sequence). Trimming stripped 6 bases from V and 3 bases from J, with 16 bases between. CDR3 length equals 15 residues. This CDR3 reads CASSFGGARTDTQYF. The CDR3 region has the DNA TGTGCCAGCAGTTTTGGGGGGGCAAGGACAGATACGCAGTATTTT.

The sample holds one count of this clone. The chain has TRBV19 and TRBJ1-3; D may be TRBD1 (5 bases). This CDR3 is 14 amino acids long. The germline V gene has CDR1 LNHDA and CDR2 SQIVND (reference sequence). Trimming removed 8 bases from V and 3 bases from J, with 14 bases in between. The CDR3 coding sequence is TGTGCCAGTGCGGGACCGATCTATGGAAACACCATATATTTT. The encoded protein is CASAGPIYGNTIYF.

V is TRBV9 and J is TRBJ2-3, with D possibly matching TRBD2 (5 bases). The CDR3 is 13 amino acids. Germline lookup yields CDR1 SGDLS and CDR2 YYNGEE. V lost 2 bases and J 6 bases, leaving 10 bases between the germline ends. The CDR3 spells CASSVLGSDTQYF. In nucleotides, the CDR3 is TGTGCCAGCAGCGTTCTAGGGAGCGATACGCAGTATTTT.

The chain recombines TRBV10-2 with TRBJ1-5; TRBD1 matches at 9 bases. Germline loops: CDR1 WSHSY, CDR2 SAAADI. Losses at the gene ends were 7 bases for V and 4 bases for J; bases not matched to a gene: 8. The CDR3 covers 15 residues. CDR3 in amino acids: CASTGDRVRNQPQHF. DNA for the CDR3: TGCGCCAGCACCGGGGACAGGGTAAGGAATCAGCCCCAGCATTTT.

The chain has TRBV7-9 and TRBJ2-5; TRBD1 matches 8 bases. This CDR3 has 15 amino acids. The J segment lost 5 bases and the V segment lost 1 base, leaving 6 bases of the junction unmatched. From germline, CDR1 is SEHNR and CDR2 FQNEAQ (reference sequence). The CDR3 sequence is CASSLGGQDRETQYF. The CDR3 region has the DNA TGTGCCAGCAGCTTAGGGGGACAGGATCGTGAGACCCAGTACTTC.

This rearrangement joins TRBV11-2 to TRBJ1-1; weak D call: TRBD1 (5 bases). CDR3 length: 15 amino acids. Deletions cut 5 bases from V and 2 bases from J, with 15 bases between. Germline-derived CDR1 and CDR2 are SGHAT and FQNNGV. The CDR3 sequence: CASSPREGRNTEAFF. The DNA of the CDR3 is TGTGCCAGCAGCCCTCGGGAGGGACGTAACACTGAAGCTTTCTTT.

V is TRBV3-1 (or the pseudogene TRBV3-2) and J is TRBJ2-1; 12 bases are a match to TRBD2. CDR1 is LGHDT, CDR2 YNNKEL, per germline (reference sequence). CDR3 length equals 15 residues. The V segment lost 4 bases and the J segment 6 bases; nucleotides outside the gene matches: 4. CDR3 sequence: CASSPGLAGSNEQFF. The CDR3 coding sequence is TGTGCCAGCAGCCCCGGACTAGCGGGGAGCAATGAGCAGTTCTTC.

Only one count was recorded for this clone. The J gene is TRBJ1-1, the V gene TRBV18; maybe TRBD1 (5 bases). Trimming took 1 base from V and 4 from J, leaving 10 bases between them. Germline CDR1 is KGHSH and CDR2 is LQKENI. The CDR3 extends over 14 amino acids. Here the CDR3 DNA reads TGTGCCAGCTCACCACGGGGGGAGGGCACTGAAGCTTTCTTT. This codes for CASSPRGEGTEAFF.

The chain uses TRBV10-3 and TRBJ1-1; TRBD1 agrees at 7 bases. Germline lookup yields CDR1 ENHRY and CDR2 SYGVKD. V lost 5 bases and J lost 4; bases outside the gene matches: 7. This CDR3 is built from 14 residues. The CDR3 region is CAISLKGAGTEAFF. As DNA, the CDR3 is TGTGCCATCAGTCTAAAGGGGGCGGGCACTGAAGCTTTCTTT.

This chain joins TRBV3-1 (or the pseudogene TRBV3-2) and TRBJ1-2; 8 nucleotides agree with TRBD1. Trimming cost V 4 bases and J 4 bases; bases outside gene matches: 5. CDR3 length equals 14 residues. Germline CDR1 LGHDT, CDR2 YNNKEL (reference sequence). Here the CDR3 reads CASSPQGTGYGYTF. The CDR3 nucleotides read TGTGCCAGCAGCCCACAGGGGACAGGCTATGGCTACACCTTC.

This CDR3 is CAISDPRGADTQYF. The CDR3 bases are TGTGCCATCAGTGACCCCCGGGGGGCAGATACGCAGTATTTT. The genes are TRBV10-3 and TRBJ2-3; 7 nucleotides match TRBD2. CDR1 ENHRY and CDR2 SYGVKD come from the germline V gene. The V and J ends lost 3 bases and 4 bases, in that order; junction bases with no gene match: 4. This CDR3 spans 14 amino acids.

The chain carries TRBV9 and TRBJ2-5; D ambiguous. Germline assignment: CDR1 SGDLS and CDR2 YYNGEE. CDR3 length: 14 amino acids. Deletions cut 3 bases from V and 5 bases from J, with 14 bases between. CDR3 in amino acids: CASSALARTETQYF. The CDR3 region has the DNA TGTGCCAGCAGCGCCCTTGCTAGAACGGAGACCCAGTACTTC.

The CDR3 DNA reads TGTGCCAGCAGCCAAAACAGGGGAGGTGAGACCCAGTACTTC. It codes for CASSQNRGGETQYF. The gene calls are TRBV7-2 and TRBJ2-5, with D perhaps matching TRBD1 (7 bases). Trimming took 5 bases from V and 5 from J, leaving 15 bases between them. The CDR3 consists of 14 residues. Germline V gene data show CDR1 as SGHTA and CDR2 as FQGNSA. Combining the CDR3 with reference TRBV7-2 and TRBJ2-5 gives the whole variable domain GAGVSQSPSNKVTEKGKDVELRCDPISGHTALYWYRQSLGQGLEFLIYFQGNSAPDKSGLPSDRFSAERTGGSVSTLTIQRTQQEDSAVYLCASSQNRGGETQYFGPGTRLLVL.

V gene TRBV7-2 combines with J gene TRBJ2-2; 7 bases fit TRBD1. Germline values: CDR1 SGHTA, CDR2 FQGNSA. This CDR3 has 16 amino acids. V lost 2 bases to trimming and J lost 8 bases; unmatched junction nucleotides: 11. The CDR3, as DNA: TGTGCCAGCAGCTTAAGACAGGGAAGGTTCGGGGGGGAGCTGTTTTTT. This codes for CASSLRQGRFGGELFF.

This rearrangement joins TRBV6-5 to TRBJ2-7, with 10 bases fitting TRBD1. V gave up 0 bases and J gave up 5 bases; unmatched junction bases: 4. From germline, CDR1 is MNHEY and CDR2 SVGAGI. The length of the CDR3 is 15 residues. CDR3 amino acids: CASSYSIGTGDEQYF. In nucleotides, the CDR3 is TGTGCCAGCAGTTACTCGATCGGGACAGGGGACGAGCAGTACTTC.

CDR3: CASSLSRAGNEQFF. In DNA form, the CDR3 reads TGTGCCAGCAGCTTAAGTCGCGCGGGGAATGAGCAGTTCTTC. The chain employs TRBV7-7 and TRBJ2-1; D is possibly TRBD2 (6 bases). Germline V gene data show CDR1 as SSHAT and CDR2 as FNYEAQ (reference sequence). Trimming shortened V by 2 bases and J by 7 bases, and 12 bases separated the two germline ends. This CDR3 has 14 amino acids.

J is TRBJ2-4 and V is TRBV30; 11 bases line up with TRBD1. With 8 bases clipped from V and 7 bases from J, the junction kept 4 bases outside the gene matches. The CDR3 covers 12 residues. In germline, CDR1 is GTSNPN, CDR2 SVGIG (reference sequence). The CDR3 bases are TGTGCCGGACAGGGGGCAAGGAACATTCAGTACTTC. This encodes CAGQGARNIQYF.

The genes are TRBV2 and TRBJ1-2, with TRBD1 matching over 7 bases. This CDR3 region has 14 residues. In germline, CDR1 is SNHLY, CDR2 FYNNEI. V lost 6 bases to trimming and J lost 2 bases; unmatched junction nucleotides: 6. Here the CDR3 reads CASSFSGQNYGYTF. The CDR3 bases are TGTGCCAGCAGCTTTTCGGGACAGAACTATGGCTACACCTTC.

The CDR3 nucleotides are TGTGCCAGCAGTTACTCGTTCCGGACAGGGTCCGGGGGCTACACCTTC. As protein: CASSYSFRTGSGGYTF. This chain links TRBV6-2 or TRBV6-3 with TRBJ1-2; 8 bases line up with TRBD1. V shed 0 bases, J shed 8 bases, and the junction held 11 bases outside the gene matches. Germline V gives CDR1 MNHEY, CDR2 SVGEGT. The length of the CDR3 is 16 residues.